These 20 T cell receptor beta chains were all obtained from the same sample, sequenced in a study of control samples from healthy donors and cancer patients. Produced via immunoSEQ multiplex PCR; TCRdb's table is partial and in-frame only. This table holds some 150,000 clones, about 91% found once. Sample: blood. The receptors stem from a man aged 25 to 40 in good health.

The genes are TRBV7-3 and TRBJ2-2; D remains unclear. CDR1 and CDR2 from the germline V gene are SGHTA and FQGTGA. V shed 1 base and J shed 7 bases, with 7 bases lying between them. The length of the CDR3 is 13 residues. The CDR3 nucleotides are TGTGCCAGCAGCTTAATCACCAGCGGGGAGCTGTTTTTT. This encodes CASSLITSGELFF.

This clone was seen a handful of times. The CDR3 DNA follows: TGTGCCAGCAGCTTTCGTGGTAGCGGGGTGGAGTACTTC. It translates to CASSFRGSGVEYF. The chain combines TRBV5-4 with TRBJ2-7, with 8 bases aligning to TRBD2. Germline assignment: CDR1 SGHNT and CDR2 YYREEE (reference sequence). V gave up 2 bases and J gave up 11 bases; unmatched junction bases: 9. This CDR3 is 13 amino acids long.

The chain couples TRBV28 to TRBJ1-2; D might be TRBD1 (5 bases). Trimming removed 3 bases from V and 8 bases from J, with 19 bases in between. This CDR3 comprises 15 residues. CDR1 and CDR2 from the germline V gene are MDHEN and SYDVKM. The chain's CDR3 is CASSLVFSGLEGYTF. DNA for the CDR3: TGTGCCAGCAGTTTGGTTTTTTCAGGGTTAGAGGGCTACACCTTC.

The rearrangement uses TRBV11-2 and TRBJ2-7; tentatively, D is TRBD2 (6 bases). Germline loops: CDR1 SGHAT, CDR2 FQNNGV. The CDR3 consists of 16 residues. V shed 1 base and J shed 7 bases, with 20 bases lying between them. The CDR3 region has the DNA TGTGCCAGCAGCTTAGCGGGTTGGGCGGGACCGGGGGAGCAGTACTTC. Protein: CASSLAGWAGPGEQYF.

The chain has TRBV7-9 and TRBJ1-1, with D uncertain. Germline CDR1 and CDR2: SEHNR and FQNEAQ (reference sequence). Trimming pared 2 bases from V and 1 base from J, leaving 8 bases between. The CDR3 has 14 residues. CDR3 protein: CASSLPGRNTEAFF. In DNA form, the CDR3 reads TGTGCCAGCAGCTTACCCGGACGGAACACTGAAGCTTTCTTT.

The chain employs TRBV6-2 or TRBV6-3 and TRBJ1-1; TRBD1 might be the D (6 bases). Germline CDR1 MNHEY, CDR2 SVGEGT. V was cut by 4 bases and J by 3 bases, with 18 bases left in between. The CDR3 sequence is 16 residues long. The CDR3 bases are TGTGCCAGCAGTTTTACGCCTACAGGGAGGGACACTGAAGCTTTCTTT. Its protein product is CASSFTPTGRDTEAFF.

The chain joins TRBV27 to TRBJ1-1, with 8 bases identical to TRBD1. J lost 2 bases, V lost 6 bases, and 11 bases had no gene match. This CDR3 spans 16 amino acids. The germline CDR1 and CDR2 sequences are MNHEY and SMNVEV (reference sequence). The CDR3 sequence: CASRDSRTGRNTEAFF. Here the CDR3 DNA reads TGTGCCAGCAGGGATTCTCGGACAGGGAGAAACACTGAAGCTTTCTTT.

This chain joins TRBV9 and TRBJ1-1, with TRBD1 as a possible D gene (5 bases). Trimming left V 4 bases short and J 0 bases short, with 10 bases between. The CDR3 has 14 residues. Germline V gene sequence: CDR1 SGDLS, CDR2 YYNGEE. The chain's CDR3 is CASSPQTVNTEAFF. The CDR3 nucleotides are TGTGCCAGCAGCCCCCAGACAGTGAACACTGAAGCTTTCTTT.

This chain connects TRBV19 to TRBJ1-5; D possibly corresponds to TRBD1 (6 bases). CDR1 is LNHDA and CDR2 is SQIVND in the germline V gene (reference sequence). Trimming removed 5 bases at V and 7 bases at J, with 18 bases between. This CDR3 region has 15 residues. In nucleotides, the CDR3 is TGTGCCAGTAGTTCATACGGAGGGGGAGGGCAGCCCCAGCATTTT. Translating it yields CASSSYGGGGQPQHF.

The chain employs TRBV5-6 and TRBJ1-1; 9 bases are shared with TRBD1. The CDR3 consists of 19 residues. Trimming cost V 7 bases and J 0 bases; bases outside gene matches: 19. From germline, CDR1 is SGHDT and CDR2 YYEEEE. The CDR3 sequence: CASAPRDRARYWVNTEAFF. For the CDR3, the DNA is TGTGCCAGCGCCCCCAGGGACAGGGCCCGTTACTGGGTGAACACTGAAGCTTTCTTT.

The chain links TRBV2 to TRBJ2-3; possibly TRBD2 for D (6 bases). Deletions cut 8 bases from V and 0 bases from J, with 12 bases between. The CDR3 length is 14 residues. Germline CDR1 is SNHLY and CDR2 is FYNNEI. The CDR3 nucleotides are TGTGCCAGCTGGGGGGACTTAAGCACAGATACGCAGTATTTT. It encodes CASWGDLSTDTQYF.

V usage is TRBV10-3 and J usage is TRBJ1-1, with a tentative D call TRBD1 (5 bases). V was trimmed by 10 bases and J by 4 bases, leaving 22 bases between them. Germline V CDR1 and CDR2: ENHRY, SYGVKD. The CDR3 covers 15 residues. The CDR3, as DNA: TGTGCCACCACGGACACACCAGGTAGTGGCACTGAAGCTTTCTTT. Protein sequence: CATTDTPGSGTEAFF.

In this sample, this clone turned up once. The chain joins TRBV7-9 to TRBJ2-3; D ambiguous. Looked up from germline, CDR1 is SEHNR and CDR2 is FQNEAQ (reference sequence). CDR3 length: 12 amino acids. V lost 1 base and J lost 6, with 5 bases in between. CDR3 DNA: TGTGCCAGCAGCTTAGATCGTGATACGCAGTATTTT. Amino acids: CASSLDRDTQYF.

V usage is TRBV28 and J usage is TRBJ1-1, with 8 nucleotides matching TRBD1. The CDR3 is 12 residues long. Unmatched junction bases numbered 5, after V lost 6 bases and J lost 8 bases. The germline CDR1 and CDR2 sequences are MDHEN and SYDVKM. This CDR3 reads CASSLRDREAFF. The CDR3 DNA sequence: TGTGCCAGCAGCCTACGGGACAGGGAAGCTTTCTTT.

The rearrangement joins TRBV9 to TRBJ1-4, with D possibly being TRBD1 (6 bases). Trimming removed 0 bases from V and 3 bases from J, with 18 bases in between. CDR3 length: 18 residues. Germline V lookup: CDR1 SGDLS, CDR2 YYNGEE. The CDR3 protein is CASSVAFRYRASNEKLFF. The DNA of the CDR3 is TGTGCCAGCAGCGTAGCTTTCCGATACAGGGCGTCTAATGAAAAACTGTTTTTT. The entire variable domain, with the rest obtained from reference TRBV9 and TRBJ1-4, is as follows: DSGVTQTPKHLITATGQRVTLRCSPRSGDLSVYWYQQSLDQGLQFLIQYYNGEERAKGNILERFSAQQFPDLHSELNLSSLELGDSALYFCASSVAFRYRASNEKLFFGSGTQLSVL.

The table lists this clone with a count of one. The V gene is TRBV7-2, the J gene TRBJ2-7, with D possibly being TRBD2 (5 bases). Germline CDR1 is SGHTA and CDR2 is FQGNSA. This CDR3 has 14 residues. Trimming cost V 5 bases and J 3 bases, with 14 bases left between them. The CDR3 region is CASSLRRSGYEQYF. The CDR3, as DNA: TGTGCCAGCAGCCTCCGGAGGAGTGGCTACGAGCAGTACTTC.

The chain employs TRBV6-5 and TRBJ1-2, with 10 nucleotides matching TRBD1. Germline-derived CDR1 and CDR2 are MNHEY and SVGAGI. CDR3 size: 15 residues. V was pared by 2 bases and J by 7 bases, with 7 bases of the junction left unmatched. The CDR3 region is CASSYRGTGVGGYTF. In DNA form, the CDR3 reads TGTGCCAGCAGTTACCGCGGGACAGGGGTTGGTGGCTACACCTTC.

The V and J genes are TRBV14 and TRBJ2-3, with a possible D match to TRBD1 (7 bases). With 3 bases removed from V and 4 bases from J, the gap between germline ends came to 14 bases. Germline V lookup: CDR1 SGHDN, CDR2 FVKESK. The CDR3 covers 15 residues. The CDR3 loop reads CASSQWRDSSDTQYF. The DNA for the CDR3 is TGTGCCAGCAGCCAGTGGCGGGACAGTTCAGATACGCAGTATTTT.

As concerns this clone: This sample also contains other DNA sequences that code for the same CDR3. The chain carries TRBV2 and TRBJ1-5; tentative D call: TRBD1 (5 bases). Trimming pared 4 bases from V and 7 bases from J, leaving 14 bases between. Germline V gene data show CDR1 as SNHLY and CDR2 as FYNNEI. The CDR3 has 14 residues. The CDR3 DNA sequence: TGTGCCAGCAGTGCCGGCTCGGGGGGGCAGCCCCAGCATTTT. It is translated as CASSAGSGGQPQHF.

The chain couples TRBV5-1 to TRBJ1-1; D is perhaps TRBD1 (6 bases). CDR1 is SGHRS and CDR2 is YFSETQ in the germline V gene. Trimming cost V 0 bases and J 8 bases, with 14 bases left between them. This CDR3 is 14 amino acids long. The CDR3 nucleotides read TGCGCCAGCAGCTTGGTTCAGGGGACGATAGAAGCTTTCTTT. This sequence encodes CASSLVQGTIEAFF.